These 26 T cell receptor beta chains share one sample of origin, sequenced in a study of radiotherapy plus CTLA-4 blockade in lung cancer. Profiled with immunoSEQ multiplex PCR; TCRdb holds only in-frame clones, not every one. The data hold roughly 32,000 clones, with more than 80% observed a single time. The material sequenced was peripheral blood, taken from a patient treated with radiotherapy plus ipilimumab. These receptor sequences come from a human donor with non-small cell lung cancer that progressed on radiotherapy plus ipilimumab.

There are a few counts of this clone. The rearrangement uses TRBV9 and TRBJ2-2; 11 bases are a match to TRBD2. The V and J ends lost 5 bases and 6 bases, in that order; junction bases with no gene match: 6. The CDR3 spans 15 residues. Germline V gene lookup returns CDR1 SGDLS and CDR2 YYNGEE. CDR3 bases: TGTGCCAGCAGAAGTAGCGGGGGGGCGTCCGGGGAGCTGTTTTTT. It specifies CASRSSGGASGELFF. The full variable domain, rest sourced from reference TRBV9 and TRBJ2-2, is DSGVTQTPKHLITATGQRVTLRCSPRSGDLSVYWYQQSLDQGLQFLIQYYNGEERAKGNILERFSAQQFPDLHSELNLSSLELGDSALYFCASRSSGGASGELFFGEGSRLTVL.

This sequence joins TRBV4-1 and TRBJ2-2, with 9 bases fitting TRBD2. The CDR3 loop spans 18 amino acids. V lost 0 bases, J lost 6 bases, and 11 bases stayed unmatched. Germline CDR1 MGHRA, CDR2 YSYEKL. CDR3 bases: TGCGCCAGCAGCCAAGATATGGGCGGGGGGGCCCTGGCCGGGGAGCTGTTTTTT. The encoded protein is CASSQDMGGGALAGELFF.

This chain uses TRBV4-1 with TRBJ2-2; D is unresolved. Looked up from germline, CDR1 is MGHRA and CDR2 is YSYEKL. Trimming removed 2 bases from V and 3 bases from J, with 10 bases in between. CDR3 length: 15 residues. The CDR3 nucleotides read TGCGCCAGCAGCCAAATAACGGCGGACACCGGGGAGCTGTTTTTT. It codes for CASSQITADTGELFF.

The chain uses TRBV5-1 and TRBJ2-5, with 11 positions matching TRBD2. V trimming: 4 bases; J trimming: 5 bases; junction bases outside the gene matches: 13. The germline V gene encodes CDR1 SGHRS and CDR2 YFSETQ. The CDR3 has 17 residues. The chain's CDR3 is CASSPGILAGGHETQYF. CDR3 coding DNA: TGCGCCAGCAGCCCCGGAATTTTAGCGGGGGGGCACGAGACCCAGTACTTC.

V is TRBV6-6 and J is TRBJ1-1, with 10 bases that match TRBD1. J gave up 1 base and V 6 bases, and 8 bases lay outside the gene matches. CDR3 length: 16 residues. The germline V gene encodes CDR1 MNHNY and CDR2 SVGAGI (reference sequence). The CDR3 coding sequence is TGTGCCAGCAGCCACCCCGGGACAGGGGCGAACACTGAAGCTTTCTTT. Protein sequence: CASSHPGTGANTEAFF.

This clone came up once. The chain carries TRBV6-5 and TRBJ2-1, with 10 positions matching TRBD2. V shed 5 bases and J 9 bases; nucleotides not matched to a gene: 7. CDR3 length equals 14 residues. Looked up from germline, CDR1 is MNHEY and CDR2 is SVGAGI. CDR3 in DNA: TGTGCCAGCAGTCAAAGCGGGGGGGCCCGTGAGCAGTTCTTC. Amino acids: CASSQSGGAREQFF.

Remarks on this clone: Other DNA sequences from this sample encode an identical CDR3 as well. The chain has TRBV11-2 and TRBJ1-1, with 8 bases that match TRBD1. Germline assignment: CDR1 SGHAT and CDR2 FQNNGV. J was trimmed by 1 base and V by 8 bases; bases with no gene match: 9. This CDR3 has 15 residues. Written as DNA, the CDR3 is TGTGCCAGCCGTAACTCAGGGGGCAAGAACACTGAAGCTTTCTTT. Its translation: CASRNSGGKNTEAFF.

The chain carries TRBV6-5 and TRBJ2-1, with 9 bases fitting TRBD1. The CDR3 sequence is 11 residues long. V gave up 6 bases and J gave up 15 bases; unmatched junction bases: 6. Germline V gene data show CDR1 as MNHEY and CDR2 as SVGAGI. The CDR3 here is CASRVPGQGFF. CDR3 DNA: TGTGCCAGCAGGGTACCGGGACAGGGGTTCTTC.

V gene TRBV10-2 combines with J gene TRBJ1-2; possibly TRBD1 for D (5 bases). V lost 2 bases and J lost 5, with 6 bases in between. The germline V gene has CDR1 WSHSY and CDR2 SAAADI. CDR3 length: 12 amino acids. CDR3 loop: CASSEGAYGYTF. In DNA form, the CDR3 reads TGCGCCAGCAGTGAGGGGGCATATGGCTACACCTTC.

The CDR3 coding sequence is TGTGCCAGCAGCTTAGCCCCCATACACACAGATACGCAGTATTTT. Its translation: CASSLAPIHTDTQYF. The chain recombines TRBV11-2 with TRBJ2-3; D gene unclear. Between the trimmed V and J ends, which lost 1 base and 2 bases, there was a span of 10 bases. In germline, CDR1 is SGHAT, CDR2 FQNNGV. CDR3 size: 15 residues.

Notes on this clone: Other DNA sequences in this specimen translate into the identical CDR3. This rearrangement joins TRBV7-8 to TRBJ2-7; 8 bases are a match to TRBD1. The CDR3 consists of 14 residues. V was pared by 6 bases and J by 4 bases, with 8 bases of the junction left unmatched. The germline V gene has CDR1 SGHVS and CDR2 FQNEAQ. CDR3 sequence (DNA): TGTGCCAGCAGTTTACGGGGACAGGTTTACGAGCAGTACTTC. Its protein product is CASSLRGQVYEQYF. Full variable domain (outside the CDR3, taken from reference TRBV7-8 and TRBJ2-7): GAGVSQSPRYKVAKRGQDVALRCDPISGHVSLFWYQQALGQGPEFLTYFQNEAQLDKSGLPSDRFFAERPEGSVSTLKIQRTQQEDSAVYLCASSLRGQVYEQYFGPGTRLTVT.

The CDR3 here is CAIAQGPNYGYTF. The CDR3 DNA follows: TGTGCCATCGCACAGGGCCCTAACTATGGCTACACCTTC. The rearrangement links TRBV10-3 to TRBJ1-2, with D possibly matching TRBD1 (6 bases). V lost 8 bases to trimming and J lost 0 bases, with 10 bases between them. Germline CDR1 reads ENHRY; CDR2 reads SYGVKD. The CDR3 covers 13 residues.

The CDR3 sequence: CASSQDGLAGGILSDTQYF. The CDR3 nucleotides read TGTGCCAGCAGCCAAGACGGACTAGCGGGGGGCATTCTGTCAGATACGCAGTATTTT. The rearrangement joins TRBV4-2 to TRBJ2-3, with TRBD2 identical over 14 bases. Per germline, CDR1 LGHNA and CDR2 YNFKEQ. Germline trimming cut 0 bases from V and 4 bases from J; bases unmatched to any gene: 9. The CDR3 consists of 19 residues.

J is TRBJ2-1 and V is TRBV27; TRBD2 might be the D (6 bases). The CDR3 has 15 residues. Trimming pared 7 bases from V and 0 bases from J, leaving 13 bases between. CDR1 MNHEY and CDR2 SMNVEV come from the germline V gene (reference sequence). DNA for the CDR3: TGTGCCAGCACCCGGGTCGGGAGCTCCTACAATGAGCAGTTCTTC. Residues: CASTRVGSSYNEQFF.

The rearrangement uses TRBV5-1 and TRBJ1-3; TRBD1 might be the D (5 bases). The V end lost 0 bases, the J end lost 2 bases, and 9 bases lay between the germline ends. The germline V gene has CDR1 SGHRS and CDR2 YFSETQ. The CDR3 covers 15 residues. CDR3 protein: CASSLGSGAGNTIYF. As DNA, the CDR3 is TGCGCCAGCAGCTTGGGTTCGGGGGCTGGAAACACCATATATTTT.

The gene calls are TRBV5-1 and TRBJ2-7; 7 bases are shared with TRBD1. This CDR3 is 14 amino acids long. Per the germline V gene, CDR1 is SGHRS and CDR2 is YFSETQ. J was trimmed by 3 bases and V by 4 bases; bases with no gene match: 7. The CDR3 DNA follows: TGCGCCAGCAGCGAAACCGGGACAGACTACGAGCAGTACTTC. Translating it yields CASSETGTDYEQYF. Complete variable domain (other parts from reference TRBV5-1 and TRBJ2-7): KAGVTQTPRYLIKTRGQQVTLSCSPISGHRSVSWYQQTPGQGLQFLFEYFSETQRNKGNFPGRFSGRQFSNSRSEMNVSTLELGDSALYLCASSETGTDYEQYFGPGTRLTVT.

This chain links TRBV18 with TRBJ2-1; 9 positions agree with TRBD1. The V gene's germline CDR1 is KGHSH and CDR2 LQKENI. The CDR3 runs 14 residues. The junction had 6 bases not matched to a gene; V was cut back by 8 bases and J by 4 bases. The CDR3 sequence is CASRDRVAYNEQFF. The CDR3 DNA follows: TGTGCCAGCAGGGACAGGGTGGCGTACAATGAGCAGTTCTTC.

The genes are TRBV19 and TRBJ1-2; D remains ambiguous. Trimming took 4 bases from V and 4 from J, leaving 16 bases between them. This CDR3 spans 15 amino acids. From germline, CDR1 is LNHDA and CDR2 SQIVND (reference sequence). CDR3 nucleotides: TGTGCCAGTAGTACCAACCCCCGGGGAATCTATGGCTACACCTTC. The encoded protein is CASSTNPRGIYGYTF.

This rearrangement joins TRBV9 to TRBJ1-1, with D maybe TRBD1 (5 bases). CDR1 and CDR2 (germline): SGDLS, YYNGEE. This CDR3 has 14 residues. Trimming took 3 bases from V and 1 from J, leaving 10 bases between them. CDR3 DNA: TGTGCCAGCAGCGCTCAGGGCAGGAACACTGAAGCTTTCTTT. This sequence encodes CASSAQGRNTEAFF.

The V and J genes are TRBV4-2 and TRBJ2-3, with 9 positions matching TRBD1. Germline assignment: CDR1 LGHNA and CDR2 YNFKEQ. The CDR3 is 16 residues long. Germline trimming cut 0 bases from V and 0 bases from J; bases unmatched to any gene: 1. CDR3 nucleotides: TGTGCCAGCAGCCAAGACGGGACAGGGAGCACAGATACGCAGTATTTT. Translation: CASSQDGTGSTDTQYF.

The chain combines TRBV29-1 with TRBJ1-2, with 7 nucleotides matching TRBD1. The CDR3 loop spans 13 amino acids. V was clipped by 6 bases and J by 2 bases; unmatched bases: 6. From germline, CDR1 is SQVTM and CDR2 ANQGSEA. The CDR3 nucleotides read TGCAGCGTGTCCAGACAGGGCAACTATGGCTACACCTTC. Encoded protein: CSVSRQGNYGYTF.

The CDR3 protein is CASSSYPGLSRTDTQYF. For the CDR3, the DNA is TGTGCCAGCAGCTCATACCCGGGACTATCCCGCACAGATACGCAGTATTTT. This sequence joins TRBV7-2 and TRBJ2-3; 7 bases agree with TRBD2. Trimming at V came to 4 bases and at J to 1 base, leaving 11 bases not matched to a gene. The CDR3 totals 17 residues. Germline values: CDR1 SGHTA, CDR2 FQGNSA.

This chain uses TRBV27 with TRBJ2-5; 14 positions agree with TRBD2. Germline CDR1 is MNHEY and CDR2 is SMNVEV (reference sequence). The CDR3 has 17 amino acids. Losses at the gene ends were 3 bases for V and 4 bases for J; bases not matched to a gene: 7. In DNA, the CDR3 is TGTGCCAGCAGTTTCTCCCCCGGGACTAGCGGGGGAGAGACCCAGTACTTC. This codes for CASSFSPGTSGGETQYF.

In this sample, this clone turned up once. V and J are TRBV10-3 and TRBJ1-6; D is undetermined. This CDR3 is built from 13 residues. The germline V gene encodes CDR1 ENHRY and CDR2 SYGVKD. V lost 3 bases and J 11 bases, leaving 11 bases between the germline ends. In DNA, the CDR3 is TGTGCCATCAGTGACCCACTTGGAGCACCCCTCCACTTT. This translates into CAISDPLGAPLHF.

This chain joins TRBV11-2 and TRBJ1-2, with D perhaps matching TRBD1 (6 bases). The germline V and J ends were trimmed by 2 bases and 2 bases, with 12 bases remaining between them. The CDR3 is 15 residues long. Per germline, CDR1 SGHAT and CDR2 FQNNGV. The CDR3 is CASSLHQGWNYGYTF. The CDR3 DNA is TGTGCCAGCAGCTTACACCAGGGGTGGAACTATGGCTACACCTTC.

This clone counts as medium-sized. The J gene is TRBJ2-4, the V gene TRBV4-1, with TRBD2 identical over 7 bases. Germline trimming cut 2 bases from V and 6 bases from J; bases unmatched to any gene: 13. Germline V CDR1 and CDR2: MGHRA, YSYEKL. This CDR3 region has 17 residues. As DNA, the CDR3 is TGCGCCAGCAGCCAACCTAGCGGCGGTCTGGATACAAACATTCAGTACTTC. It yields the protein CASSQPSGGLDTNIQYF.